The 19 T cell receptor beta chains reported below all come from one sample, sequenced in a study of technical replicates of blood from a few donors. Profiling relied on immunoSEQ multiplex PCR, and the TCRdb table lists in-frame clones only, not all of them. The sample holds some 66,000 clones; more than 95% are singletons and the top ten take over 0.15%. The source material was T cells isolated from PBMCs. The receptors were gathered from a human donor in good health.

This rearrangement joins TRBV7-9 to TRBJ2-3; D is perhaps TRBD1 (6 bases). The germline V gene has CDR1 SEHNR and CDR2 FQNEAQ (reference sequence). The CDR3 has 13 residues. Trimming stripped 4 bases from V and 4 bases from J, with 9 bases between. The CDR3 DNA follows: TGTGCCAGCAGCTCGTCAGGGGCAGATACGCAGTATTTT. This encodes CASSSSGADTQYF.

The chain couples TRBV5-1 to TRBJ2-3; 15 bases agree with TRBD2. In germline, CDR1 is SGHRS, CDR2 YFSETQ. This CDR3 comprises 19 residues. V dropped 4 bases and J dropped 4; count of bases not matched to a gene: 13. The CDR3 loop reads CASSQGLAGGGESADTQYF. In nucleotides, the CDR3 is TGCGCCAGCAGCCAGGGACTAGCGGGAGGAGGGGAGTCGGCAGATACGCAGTATTTT.

V gene TRBV2 combines with J gene TRBJ1-1; D unresolved. Trimming cost V 6 bases and J 3 bases, with 17 bases left between them. Germline CDR1 reads SNHLY; CDR2 reads FYNNEI. This CDR3 is built from 15 residues. The CDR3 sequence is CASSSTAGIDTEAFF. Written as DNA, the CDR3 is TGTGCCAGCAGCTCGACCGCCGGGATCGACACTGAAGCTTTCTTT.

This clone has just one count. This chain uses TRBV20-1 with TRBJ1-1; D is undetermined. CDR1 is DFQATT and CDR2 is SNEGSKA in the germline V gene (reference sequence). The CDR3 runs to 11 residues. DNA for the CDR3: TGCAGGTCCGGAGTGAACACTGAAGCTTTCTTT. Amino acids: CRSGVNTEAFF.

This CDR3 reads CASSPPGQDWETQYF. The CDR3 DNA reads TGTGCCAGCTCACCGCCTGGTCAGGATTGGGAGACCCAGTACTTC. The chain recombines TRBV18 with TRBJ2-5; D gene ambiguous. Germline V gene data show CDR1 as KGHSH and CDR2 as LQKENI. The length of the CDR3 is 15 residues. With 3 bases removed from V and 5 bases from J, the gap between germline ends came to 16 bases.

The genes are TRBV4-1 and TRBJ1-1, with 7 bases fitting TRBD1. This CDR3 has 17 residues. The J segment lost 0 bases and the V segment lost 0 bases, leaving 7 bases of the junction unmatched. Germline V gene lookup returns CDR1 MGHRA and CDR2 YSYEKL. CDR3 DNA sequence: TGCGCCAGCAGCCAAGAATCTTTGGGACAGCTGAACACTGAAGCTTTCTTT. The encoded protein is CASSQESLGQLNTEAFF.

The chain joins TRBV4-1 to TRBJ2-5, with D possibly TRBD2 on 5 matching bases. Trimming removed 4 bases at V and 2 bases at J, with 8 bases between. The length of the CDR3 is 13 residues. In germline, CDR1 is MGHRA, CDR2 YSYEKL. CDR3: CASSLGVQETQYF. The DNA for the CDR3 is TGCGCCAGCAGCCTGGGAGTTCAAGAGACCCAGTACTTC.

V usage is TRBV5-4 and J usage is TRBJ2-1; TRBD2 aligns across 8 bases. The length of the CDR3 is 17 residues. Per germline, CDR1 SGHNT and CDR2 YYREEE (reference sequence). V dropped 2 bases and J dropped 5; count of bases not matched to a gene: 12. CDR3 in amino acids: CASSFPRASGRDNEQFF. CDR3 nucleotide sequence: TGTGCCAGCAGCTTTCCGAGAGCCAGCGGGAGAGACAATGAGCAGTTCTTC.

The rearrangement links TRBV2 to TRBJ2-7; possibly TRBD2 for D (6 bases). The CDR3 length is 14 residues. Germline loops: CDR1 SNHLY, CDR2 FYNNEI. Between the trimmed V and J ends, which lost 4 bases and 2 bases, there was a span of 12 bases. CDR3: CASSARRGPYEQYF. The CDR3, as DNA: TGTGCCAGCAGTGCTCGGCGGGGACCCTACGAGCAGTACTTC.

CDR3 amino acids: CASSQDGRGHQPQHF. The DNA for the CDR3 is TGCGCCAGCAGCCAAGATGGGAGGGGTCATCAGCCCCAGCATTTT. V is TRBV4-1 and J is TRBJ1-5, with D maybe TRBD1 (5 bases). Germline loops: CDR1 MGHRA, CDR2 YSYEKL. The V and J ends lost 0 bases and 5 bases respectively, with 11 bases between them. CDR3 size: 15 residues.

This chain links TRBV5-4 with TRBJ1-3, with D possibly matching TRBD1 (5 bases). CDR1 and CDR2 from the germline V gene are SGHNT and YYREEE (reference sequence). Trimming shortened V by 5 bases and J by 0 bases, and 9 bases separated the two germline ends. The CDR3 loop spans 14 amino acids. The CDR3 sequence is CASSSRDSGNTIYF. Written as DNA, the CDR3 is TGTGCCAGCAGTTCCAGGGACTCTGGAAACACCATATATTTT.

The rearrangement joins TRBV11-2 to TRBJ2-5; 9 positions match TRBD1. CDR3 length: 17 amino acids. CDR1 is SGHAT, CDR2 FQNNGV, per germline. After removal of 1 base from V and 9 bases from J, the junction contained 15 bases not matched to a gene. The CDR3 DNA follows: TGTGCCAGCAGCTTAGGTGGGACAGGGTCCCTTATTTTTGCCCAGTACTTC. Encoded protein: CASSLGGTGSLIFAQYF.

The chain uses TRBV11-1 and TRBJ1-1, with 9 bases lining up with TRBD1. There are 17 residues in the CDR3. Per the germline V gene, CDR1 is SGHAT and CDR2 is FQDESV (reference sequence). Trimming removed 5 bases from V and 1 base from J; junction bases left unmatched: 11. The CDR3 reads CASSEDRGNNWNTEAFF. The CDR3 bases are TGTGCCAGCAGCGAAGACAGGGGGAATAATTGGAACACTGAAGCTTTCTTT.

The gene calls are TRBV7-9 and TRBJ1-2; 7 positions agree with TRBD1. J gave up 8 bases and V 11 bases, and 11 bases lay outside the gene matches. The V gene's germline CDR1 is SEHNR and CDR2 FQNEAQ (reference sequence). The CDR3 extends over 12 amino acids. DNA for the CDR3: TGTGCCGGCAATAGACAGGGTGGAGGCTACACCTTC. Residues: CAGNRQGGGYTF.

V and J are TRBV7-9 and TRBJ1-2; D is possibly TRBD1 (5 bases). Germline V gene lookup returns CDR1 SEHNR and CDR2 FQNEAQ (reference sequence). CDR3 length: 14 amino acids. Trimming stripped 3 bases from V and 4 bases from J, with 12 bases between. CDR3: CASSLGGSGYGYTF. In DNA form, the CDR3 reads TGTGCCAGCAGCTTGGGGGGTAGCGGCTATGGCTACACCTTC.

The gene calls are TRBV29-1 and TRBJ2-5, with D perhaps matching TRBD1 (6 bases). Per germline, CDR1 SQVTM and CDR2 ANQGSEA. The CDR3 extends over 14 amino acids. V was cut by 3 bases and J by 5 bases, with 16 bases left in between. The CDR3 here is CSVDDTGIGETQYF. The DNA of the CDR3 is TGCAGCGTTGACGATACAGGGATCGGGGAGACCCAGTACTTC.

This chain joins TRBV6-6 and TRBJ1-3; no reliable D call. Trimming cost V 8 bases and J 4 bases, with 12 bases left between them. The CDR3 is 13 amino acids. The V gene's germline CDR1 is MNHNY and CDR2 SVGAGI (reference sequence). The CDR3 loop reads CASGLPSGNTIYF. Written as DNA, the CDR3 is TGTGCCAGCGGCTTACCGTCGGGAAACACCATATATTTT.

The V gene is TRBV11-2, the J gene TRBJ1-2, with D possibly being TRBD1 (5 bases). Germline-derived CDR1 and CDR2 are SGHAT and FQNNGV. The CDR3 covers 17 residues. V was clipped by 4 bases and J by 2 bases, with 20 bases between them. The CDR3 region has the DNA TGTGCCAGCAGCTCCCTGACCCGGGCAGGGTCGAACTATGGCTACACCTTC. Protein product: CASSSLTRAGSNYGYTF.

This clone was seen just once. This chain connects TRBV9 to TRBJ2-2; 7 bases line up with TRBD2. V was clipped by 0 bases and J by 5 bases; unmatched bases: 10. CDR3 length: 17 residues. Germline V gene data show CDR1 as SGDLS and CDR2 as YYNGEE. The CDR3 region has the DNA TGTGCCAGCAGCGTAGTCCCCGCGGGTAGCGGGACCGGGGAGCTGTTTTTT. Its translation is CASSVVPAGSGTGELFF.